This entry lists 9 T cell receptor beta chains sequenced from one sample in a study of OX40 agonist ivuxolimab in advanced cancers. The method was immunoSEQ multiplex PCR; TCRdb's version includes in-frame clones alone and lacks a portion of them. The sample has fewer than 85,000 clones; approximately 85% are singletons. The source was CD4+ or CD8+ T cells sorted from blood, collected in a trial of the OX40 agonist ivuxolimab. Receptors were obtained from an adult with an advanced solid tumor such as melanoma, head and neck, liver or kidney cancer.

This clone showed up just once. The chain carries TRBV5-4 and TRBJ1-6, with a possible D match to TRBD1 (6 bases). The germline CDR1 and CDR2 sequences are SGHNT and YYREEE (reference sequence). This CDR3 contains 14 residues. Trimming took 2 bases from V and 10 from J, leaving 13 bases between them. As DNA, the CDR3 is TGTGCCAGCAGCTTAGATGGGGGCAACTCACCCCTCCACTTT. Its translation: CASSLDGGNSPLHF.

This chain uses TRBV5-5 with TRBJ2-2; weak D call: TRBD2 (5 bases). This CDR3 is built from 13 residues. Germline CDR1 reads SGHKS; CDR2 reads YYEKEE (reference sequence). V was clipped by 0 bases and J by 5 bases, with 5 bases between them. CDR3 in DNA: TGTGCCAGCAGCTTGGCGGGGACCGGGGAGCTGTTTTTT. It specifies CASSLAGTGELFF.

The chain combines TRBV28 with TRBJ2-3; D not resolved. Trimming pared 1 base from V and 0 bases from J, leaving 11 bases between. Germline V gene sequence: CDR1 MDHEN, CDR2 SYDVKM. The CDR3 is 16 residues long. CDR3 bases: TGTGCCAGCAGTTTATCGCCTACGATTAGCACAGATACGCAGTATTTT. It specifies CASSLSPTISTDTQYF.

The chain links TRBV29-1 to TRBJ2-7; 8 bases align to TRBD1. Germline V gene lookup returns CDR1 SQVTM and CDR2 ANQGSEA. Trimming at V came to 6 bases and at J to 3 bases, leaving 4 bases not matched to a gene. There are 12 residues in the CDR3. CDR3 sequence reads: CSVSGQGYEQYF. In DNA form, the CDR3 reads TGCAGCGTGTCCGGACAGGGCTACGAGCAGTACTTC.

This clone has a handful of counts. V usage is TRBV12-5 and J usage is TRBJ2-2; 7 bases are a match to TRBD1. The CDR3 length is 16 residues. The germline gives CDR1 LGHNT, CDR2 FRNRAP. Losses at the gene ends were 5 bases for V and 2 bases for J; bases not matched to a gene: 8. CDR3 residues: CASGDPGTANTGELFF. In DNA form, the CDR3 reads TGTGCTAGTGGTGATCCCGGGACAGCCAACACCGGGGAGCTGTTTTTT.

The sample holds a few counts of this clone. For the CDR3, the DNA is TGTGCCAGCAGCTTAAATCCTGGGGATACGCAGTATTTT. Translation: CASSLNPGDTQYF. The chain has TRBV11-2 and TRBJ2-3; D call uncertain. Between the trimmed V and J ends, which lost 2 bases and 6 bases, there was a span of 9 bases. The CDR3 runs 13 residues. Per germline, CDR1 SGHAT and CDR2 FQNNGV.

The chain links TRBV9 to TRBJ2-3, with 9 bases fitting TRBD1. CDR3 length: 15 amino acids. Losses at the gene ends were 3 bases for V and 3 bases for J; bases not matched to a gene: 5. Germline V lookup: CDR1 SGDLS, CDR2 YYNGEE. DNA for the CDR3: TGTGCCAGCAGCGCCCGGGACAGGGTAACAGATACGCAGTATTTT. Translation gives CASSARDRVTDTQYF.

The V call is TRBV6-6, the J call TRBJ1-4, with 7 bases identical to TRBD1. Trimming at V came to 4 bases and at J to 4 bases, leaving 6 bases not matched to a gene. Germline V gene sequence: CDR1 MNHNY, CDR2 SVGAGI (reference sequence). The CDR3 length is 15 residues. The CDR3 DNA is TGTGCCAGCAGTTCTGGACAGGTTCTTAATGAAAAACTGTTTTTT. Translated, it gives CASSSGQVLNEKLFF.

The V and J genes are TRBV7-9 and TRBJ1-1; TRBD1 might be the D (6 bases). Trimming removed 3 bases at V and 1 base at J, with 9 bases between. Germline values: CDR1 SEHNR, CDR2 FQNEAQ (reference sequence). CDR3 size: 14 residues. The CDR3 is CASSFETGNTEAFF. Here the CDR3 DNA reads TGTGCCAGCAGCTTCGAGACAGGGAACACTGAAGCTTTCTTT.